This T cell receptor (beta chain) came from a study of blood T cell repertoires in COVID-19. There are 17 residues in the CDR3. Trimming removed 2 bases from V and 3 bases from J; junction bases left unmatched: 6. Germline CDR1 reads KGHSH; CDR2 reads LQKENI. The count of this clone is one. This table comes from immunoSEQ multiplex PCR, and its TCRdb copy is limited to in-frame clones, with some not included. This sample carries a few hundred thousand clones, 70% to 90% of them seen once, and the ten largest clones take approximately 1.9%. The chain combines TRBV18 with TRBJ2-1; 11 bases map to TRBD2. The TCR sequence derives from a man in his forties in a cohort exposed to, infected with or recovered from COVID-19 (not recorded which). Sequencing was done on a sample of PBMCs or T cells enriched from blood (not recorded which). The CDR3 coding sequence is TGTGCCAGCTCACCAAGCTTCACTAGCGGGAGCTACAATGAGCAGTTCTTC. This sequence encodes CASSPSFTSGSYNEQFF.